This entry describes one TCR beta chain. Antigen: not known. These data are taken from a study of human T cells and chemical hapten exposure. MiXCR, run by TCRdb on the RACE reads, gives a single entry per CDR3 protein. Of 50,000 to 65,000 distinct CDR3 sequences in the sample, approximately 11% are singletons; the top ten hold 3.5% to 4.5%. Germline-derived CDR1 and CDR2 are MNHEY and SVGAGI. V was clipped by 10 bases and J by 8 bases, with 18 bases between them. This CDR3 is built from 13 residues. Time point indicated: pre-sensitization, week 0. Treatment: therapeutic diphenylcyclopropenone sensitization with weekly scalp DPC. Broader study findings: Expanded TCRs formed significantly more large CDR3 similarity clusters than controls. Given that the donors had alopecia, their immune response may differ from that seen in healthy people.

The receptor's source is a woman in her thirties or forties with alopecia areata. Some clones in this sample may be carry-over from other donors' samples. The gene calls are TRBV6-5 and TRBJ2-1, with a tentative D call TRBD2 (6 bases). The sample consisted of whole blood, taken in connection with sensitization to the hapten diphenylcyclopropenone (DPC). In nucleotides, the CDR3 is TGTGCCATCGGCCGGCCGGGGACTCATGAGCAGTTCTTC. Amino acids: CAIGRPGTHEQFF.